These 13 T cell receptor beta chains came from one sample sequenced in a study of shared clonotypes between healthy human individuals. Positive CCR7 selection of CD45RO-negative cells yielded the naive CD8 cells, and terminally differentiated effector memory CD45RA+ cells were excluded. The assay was immunoSEQ multiplex PCR, and TCRdb's table has in-frame clones only and misses some. The sample carries some 2,100,000 clones, roughly 91% recorded once. Material: naive CD8+ T cells from PBMCs. The receptors come from a man between 18 and 29 years old in good health. Some clones in this sample may be carry-over from other donors' samples.

The chain links TRBV6-5 to TRBJ2-1; 10 nucleotides agree with TRBD2. The CDR3 spans 16 residues. The junction had 11 bases not matched to a gene; V was cut back by 4 bases and J by 8 bases. Germline V gene sequence: CDR1 MNHEY, CDR2 SVGAGI. The CDR3 spells CASSFGTSGIGHEQFF. The CDR3 DNA reads TGTGCCAGCAGTTTCGGAACTAGCGGGATTGGGCATGAGCAGTTCTTC.

This clone was seen only a few times. The J gene is TRBJ1-1, the V gene TRBV4-2; 7 nucleotides agree with TRBD1. V was clipped by 2 bases and J by 4 bases; unmatched bases: 4. In germline, CDR1 is LGHNA, CDR2 YNFKEQ. The CDR3 contains 14 residues. The CDR3: CASSQPGQLTEAFF. CDR3 sequence (DNA): TGTGCCAGCAGCCAACCGGGACAGCTCACTGAAGCTTTCTTT.

The chain links TRBV13 to TRBJ2-2; no clear D gene. V gave up 7 bases and J gave up 2 bases, with 11 bases separating them. This CDR3 has 14 amino acids. Germline CDR1 PRHDT, CDR2 FYEKMQ (reference sequence). The DNA for the CDR3 is TGTGCCAGCATGGGCTCCCCTAACACCGGGGAGCTGTTTTTT. This sequence encodes CASMGSPNTGELFF.

The chain uses TRBV27 and TRBJ2-2; 10 bases are a match to TRBD2. Germline loops: CDR1 MNHEY, CDR2 SMNVEV (reference sequence). This CDR3 is built from 16 residues. J gave up 4 bases and V 2 bases, and 4 bases lay outside the gene matches. The CDR3 DNA sequence: TGTGCCAGCAGTTTAACACTAGCGGGGACCACCGGGGAGCTGTTTTTT. Protein product: CASSLTLAGTTGELFF.

V usage is TRBV5-6 and J usage is TRBJ2-2; TRBD2 matches 10 bases. This CDR3 has 15 amino acids. The J segment lost 5 bases and the V segment lost 5 bases, leaving 6 bases of the junction unmatched. Looked up from germline, CDR1 is SGHDT and CDR2 is YYEEEE. This CDR3 is CASRHGTSETGELFF. DNA for the CDR3: TGTGCCAGCAGACACGGGACTAGCGAGACCGGGGAGCTGTTTTTT.

The chain combines TRBV6-5 with TRBJ2-2; D is unresolved. The CDR3 covers 14 residues. The germline CDR1 and CDR2 sequences are MNHEY and SVGAGI. With 0 bases removed from V and 7 bases from J, the gap between germline ends came to 9 bases. CDR3 amino acids: CASSYSGSVGELFF. The CDR3 DNA is TGTGCCAGCAGTTACTCGGGGTCAGTCGGGGAGCTGTTTTTT.

The chain links TRBV5-8 to TRBJ2-3; no definite D call. Germline V CDR1 and CDR2: SGHTS, YDEGEE. V shed 4 bases and J shed 6 bases, with 12 bases lying between them. This CDR3 has 13 amino acids. The CDR3 DNA is TGTGCCAGCAGCGTTGCCCCCTCGGATACGCAGTATTTT. Amino acid sequence: CASSVAPSDTQYF.

J is TRBJ2-7 and V is TRBV11-3, with D uncertain. The length of the CDR3 is 11 residues. Germline V gives CDR1 SGHNT, CDR2 YENEEA. With 6 bases removed from V and 6 bases from J, the gap between germline ends came to 9 bases. In nucleotides, the CDR3 is TGTGCCAGCAGATCTCTTCCCGAGCAGTACTTC. It translates to CASRSLPEQYF.

The chain employs TRBV10-3 and TRBJ2-3, with 7 bases that match TRBD1. In germline, CDR1 is ENHRY, CDR2 SYGVKD. This CDR3 comprises 14 residues. Trimming cost V 6 bases and J 0 bases; bases outside gene matches: 3. The CDR3 DNA reads as TGTGCCATCAGGGGGGACAGTAGCACAGATACGCAGTATTTT. Translated, it gives CAIRGDSSTDTQYF.

V gene TRBV19 combines with J gene TRBJ2-7; D is perhaps TRBD1 (5 bases). Germline V lookup: CDR1 LNHDA, CDR2 SQIVND (reference sequence). Between the trimmed V and J ends, which lost 9 bases and 4 bases, there was a span of 16 bases. The length of the CDR3 is 13 residues. In DNA form, the CDR3 reads TGTGCCAGCGCCCAGGGCTTCGAATACGAGCAGTACTTC. Translated: CASAQGFEYEQYF.

On this clone: This sample includes further DNA sequences coding for the same CDR3. The chain is built from TRBV27 and TRBJ1-5, with unresolved D. V was trimmed by 0 bases and J by 3 bases, leaving 9 bases between them. This CDR3 comprises 15 residues. CDR1 MNHEY and CDR2 SMNVEV come from the germline V gene (reference sequence). CDR3 bases: TGTGCCAGCAGTTTATCTCGGAGTTCCAATCAGCCCCAGCATTTT. As protein: CASSLSRSSNQPQHF.

The chain links TRBV27 to TRBJ2-5; 9 bases match TRBD1. Germline CDR1 reads MNHEY; CDR2 reads SMNVEV (reference sequence). The CDR3 runs 17 residues. Trimming took 4 bases from V and 1 from J; bases not matched to a gene: 10. The CDR3 DNA sequence: TGTGCCAGCAGTTCGACTTCGGGACAGGGTTTCCAAGAGACCCAGTACTTC. Protein sequence: CASSSTSGQGFQETQYF.

The chain couples TRBV2 to TRBJ2-5, with D possibly being TRBD1 (5 bases). Germline CDR1 SNHLY, CDR2 FYNNEI. The V and J ends lost 3 bases and 3 bases respectively, with 5 bases between them. The CDR3 covers 12 residues. The CDR3 nucleotides read TGTGCCAGCAGTGACAGGGAAGAGACCCAGTACTTC. Amino acids: CASSDREETQYF.